These 24 T cell receptor beta chains were sequenced from one sample in a study of beta chain features in type 1 diabetes. Overall study results and limits: Researchers report that Type 1 diabetes patients had moderately but significantly shorter TCRB CDR3s across all four CD4+ subsets.

Antigens of these TCRs are unknown. Investigators reverse transcribed all isolated RNA, so they sequenced expressed TCRB transcripts. Assay used: immunoSEQ multiplex PCR; TCRdb lists only in-frame clones, some missing. The sample includes hundreds of thousands of clones, 11% to 15% of them seen just once. The sample was naive CD4+ T cells from blood. These receptors were taken from a man between 18 and 29 years old with type 1 diabetes.

V gene TRBV6-5 combines with J gene TRBJ1-1; D remains ambiguous. Germline CDR1 is MNHEY and CDR2 is SVGAGI. This CDR3 has 14 residues. V was cut by 6 bases and J by 8 bases, with 19 bases left in between. Here the CDR3 reads CASRTPAGRMEAFF. CDR3 DNA: TGTGCCAGCAGAACCCCGGCGGGGAGGATGGAAGCTTTCTTT.

This clone was picked up a small number of times. The chain is built from TRBV30 and TRBJ1-2, with D possibly being TRBD1 (5 bases). The CDR3 covers 13 residues. The germline V gene has CDR1 GTSNPN and CDR2 SVGIG (reference sequence). Trimming cost V 3 bases and J 4 bases, with 12 bases left between them. The CDR3: CAWRTGVSYGYTF. DNA of the CDR3: TGTGCCTGGAGGACGGGGGTTAGCTATGGCTACACCTTC.

This clone was counted between two and nine times. The gene calls are TRBV5-1 and TRBJ2-1, with TRBD2 matching 7 bases. The germline V gene encodes CDR1 SGHRS and CDR2 YFSETQ. The CDR3 consists of 13 residues. V shed 3 bases, J shed 8 bases, and the junction held 5 bases outside the gene matches. CDR3 sequence reads: CASSSAAGDEQFF. The CDR3 DNA reads TGCGCCAGCAGCTCCGCCGCGGGGGATGAGCAGTTCTTC.

The chain joins TRBV5-1 to TRBJ1-2, with 8 bases identical to TRBD1. This CDR3 has 13 amino acids. Unmatched junction bases numbered 6, after V lost 6 bases and J lost 5 bases. CDR1 and CDR2 (germline): SGHRS, YFSETQ. The CDR3 reads CASMDRTGYGYTF. CDR3 nucleotides: TGCGCCAGCATGGACAGGACAGGGTATGGCTACACCTTC.

The count of this clone is one. J is TRBJ2-6 and V is TRBV7-2, with unresolved D. Germline CDR1 and CDR2: SGHTA and FQGNSA. The CDR3 has 10 residues. V shed 5 bases and J shed 11 bases, with 4 bases lying between them. CDR3 nucleotide sequence: TGTGCCAGCAGCATGGACGTCCTGACTTTC. Residues: CASSMDVLTF.

The sample holds a few counts of this clone. J is TRBJ2-7 and V is TRBV5-6; D possibly corresponds to TRBD1 (6 bases). CDR1 is SGHDT and CDR2 is YYEEEE in the germline V gene. Trimming stripped 4 bases from V and 5 bases from J, with 13 bases between. The CDR3 runs 13 residues. The CDR3 DNA sequence: TGTGCCAGCAGCCACAGGGTACCCGACGAGCAGTACTTC. Amino acids: CASSHRVPDEQYF.

This chain connects TRBV7-3 to TRBJ1-1; no reliable D call. The V gene's germline CDR1 is SGHTA and CDR2 FQGTGA. The CDR3 length is 14 residues. V lost 2 bases to trimming and J lost 3 bases, with 10 bases between them. The CDR3 nucleotides are TGTGCCAGCAGCTTAGAGCCCCGGTACACTGAAGCTTTCTTT. Translated, it gives CASSLEPRYTEAFF.

The table lists this clone with a few counts. The junction does not match germline at one end; this may be a read error. CDR3 sequence (DNA): TGCGCCAGCCATAGGACAGGGGCTAACGAAAAACTGTTTTTT. This encodes CASHRTGANEKLFF. This rearrangement joins TRBV4-1 to TRBJ1-4, with 9 bases identical to TRBD1. This CDR3 has 14 residues. Germline V gene lookup returns CDR1 MGHRA and CDR2 YSYEKL.

This clone was observed a few times. V is TRBV6-6 and J is TRBJ2-1; 8 bases map to TRBD1. In germline, CDR1 is MNHNY, CDR2 SVGAGI (reference sequence). The CDR3 consists of 14 residues. The V gene end was trimmed by 5 bases and the J gene end by 7 bases; junction bases not matched to a gene: 7. The CDR3 loop reads CASSKGTGRNEQFF. The CDR3 DNA reads TGTGCCAGCAGTAAAGGGACAGGTAGGAATGAGCAGTTCTTC.

This clone came up a few times. V usage is TRBV7-2 and J usage is TRBJ2-7; 12 bases match TRBD2. Germline loops: CDR1 SGHTA, CDR2 FQGNSA. CDR3 length: 14 amino acids. V trimming: 5 bases; J trimming: 11 bases; junction bases outside the gene matches: 10. CDR3 sequence: CASSARTSGISEYF. The CDR3 bases are TGTGCCAGCAGCGCGCGGACTAGCGGGATATCTGAGTACTTC.

Concerning this clone itself: This sample includes further DNA sequences coding for the same CDR3. The chain combines TRBV5-1 with TRBJ2-5; 9 bases line up with TRBD1. Germline assignment: CDR1 SGHRS and CDR2 YFSETQ. The CDR3 loop spans 14 amino acids. The junction had 4 bases not matched to a gene; V was cut back by 4 bases and J by 3 bases. The chain's CDR3 is CASSPRTGEETQYF. CDR3 nucleotides: TGCGCCAGCAGCCCACGGACAGGGGAAGAGACCCAGTACTTC.

The chain recombines TRBV19 with TRBJ2-1; the match to TRBD1 covers 9 bases. Trimming cost V 6 bases and J 2 bases; bases outside gene matches: 5. The CDR3 spans 15 residues. The germline gives CDR1 LNHDA, CDR2 SQIVND (reference sequence). CDR3 sequence: CASRRGQGPYNEQFF. In nucleotides, the CDR3 is TGTGCCAGTAGAAGGGGACAGGGTCCCTACAATGAGCAGTTCTTC.

The sample holds a few counts of this clone. The chain recombines TRBV7-9 with TRBJ1-3, with D perhaps TRBD1 (6 bases). CDR1 SEHNR and CDR2 FQNEAQ come from the germline V gene (reference sequence). The CDR3 length is 13 residues. Trimming cost V 7 bases and J 1 base, with 8 bases left between them. The CDR3 reads CASNQGSGNTIYF. The CDR3 DNA reads as TGTGCCAGCAACCAGGGGTCTGGAAACACCATATATTTT.

The table lists this clone with a few counts. The chain employs TRBV11-2 and TRBJ1-2; tentatively, D is TRBD1 (5 bases). CDR1 SGHAT and CDR2 FQNNGV come from the germline V gene. Trimming removed 3 bases from V and 3 bases from J, with 17 bases in between. The CDR3 has 16 amino acids. CDR3: CASSFRLQSGDYGYTF. The CDR3 DNA reads as TGTGCCAGCAGCTTTAGATTACAGTCGGGGGACTATGGCTACACCTTC.

In this sample, this clone turned up a few times. The chain uses TRBV7-3 and TRBJ1-1; D is undetermined. This CDR3 comprises 13 residues. Germline loops: CDR1 SGHTA, CDR2 FQGTGA. Trimming took off 0 bases at V and 1 base at J, with 3 bases between the two ends. The CDR3 DNA reads TGTGCCAGCAGCTTAACGCGGAACACTGAAGCTTTCTTT. This translates into CASSLTRNTEAFF. The full variable domain, in which reference TRBV7-3 and TRBJ1-1 provide the parts outside the CDR3, is GAGVSQTPSNKVTEKGKYVELRCDPISGHTALYWYRQSLGQGPEFLIYFQGTGAADDSGLPNDRFFAVRPEGSVSTLKIQRTERGDSAVYLCASSLTRNTEAFFGQGTRLTVV.

This clone appeared a few times. CDR3 in DNA: TGTGCCAGCAGCCCAAGGGGCGGGGGCTGGAACACCGGGGAGCTGTTTTTT. Encoded protein: CASSPRGGGWNTGELFF. This chain connects TRBV7-9 to TRBJ2-2; D possibly corresponds to TRBD2 (7 bases). Germline values: CDR1 SEHNR, CDR2 FQNEAQ (reference sequence). CDR3 length: 17 amino acids. V was trimmed by 5 bases and J by 1 base, leaving 17 bases between them.

The chain carries TRBV4-3 and TRBJ1-5, with 8 nucleotides matching TRBD1. The length of the CDR3 is 14 residues. The J segment lost 7 bases and the V segment lost 3 bases, leaving 5 bases of the junction unmatched. Germline V CDR1 and CDR2: LGHNA, YSLEER. The DNA of the CDR3 is TGCGCCAGCAGCCAGGGACAGGAGGGACAGCCCCAGCATTTT. Its protein product is CASSQGQEGQPQHF.

The chain uses TRBV9 and TRBJ2-4, with D tentatively TRBD2 (6 bases). Germline V gene sequence: CDR1 SGDLS, CDR2 YYNGEE. V lost 4 bases and J lost 0, with 8 bases in between. The CDR3 totals 14 residues. CDR3 sequence: CASSTGVAKNIQYF. The CDR3 DNA sequence: TGTGCCAGCAGCACGGGGGTAGCCAAAAACATTCAGTACTTC.

This clone has more than one count but fewer than ten. J is TRBJ2-6 and V is TRBV4-1; D might be TRBD1 or TRBD2, each matching 5 bases. CDR3 length: 15 residues. V was shortened by 1 base and J by 10 bases, with 14 bases between the two germline ends. Looked up from germline, CDR1 is MGHRA and CDR2 is YSYEKL. CDR3 DNA: TGCGCCAGCAGCCAAGTGTTTCAGGGACCTAACGTCCTGACTTTC. Translating it yields CASSQVFQGPNVLTF.

The V and J genes are TRBV7-9 and TRBJ2-7; the D is unclear. Germline CDR1 and CDR2: SEHNR and FQNEAQ (reference sequence). V dropped 3 bases and J dropped 3 bases, with 9 bases sitting between them. This CDR3 spans 13 amino acids. CDR3 residues: CASSLGLLYEQYF. CDR3 DNA sequence: TGTGCCAGCAGCTTGGGTCTCCTCTACGAGCAGTACTTC.

The table lists this clone with a few counts. The chain uses TRBV7-9 and TRBJ2-3; weak D call: TRBD2 (5 bases). Germline CDR1 SEHNR, CDR2 FQNEAQ (reference sequence). The CDR3 is 14 amino acids. The V and J ends lost 1 base and 5 bases respectively, with 10 bases between them. The DNA for the CDR3 is TGTGCCAGCAGCTTAGAGAGCGGAAGAGATACGCAGTATTTT. This translates into CASSLESGRDTQYF. The variable domain in full, completed from reference TRBV7-9 and TRBJ2-3, reads DTGVSQNPRHKITKRGQNVTFRCDPISEHNRLYWYRQTLGQGPEFLTYFQNEAQLEKSRLLSDRFSAERPKGSFSTLEIQRTEQGDSAMYLCASSLESGRDTQYFGPGTRLTVL.

This clone was counted only a few times. V gene TRBV15 combines with J gene TRBJ2-1, with 11 bases matching TRBD2. The V and J ends lost 1 base and 9 bases, in that order; junction bases with no gene match: 8. Germline lookup yields CDR1 LNHNV and CDR2 YYDKDF (reference sequence). The CDR3 contains 16 residues. The CDR3 nucleotides read TGTGCCACCAGCAGAGGTTCAGGACTAGCGGGCGGTGAGCAGTTCTTC. Translation gives CATSRGSGLAGGEQFF.

This clone is a singleton in its sample. This chain uses TRBV4-2 with TRBJ2-3; D unresolved. Germline loops: CDR1 LGHNA, CDR2 YNFKEQ. There are 13 residues in the CDR3. V lost 1 base and J lost 6, with 8 bases in between. CDR3 sequence (DNA): TGTGCCAGCAGCCAAGTATATGACGATACGCAGTATTTT. This encodes CASSQVYDDTQYF.

V and J are TRBV19 and TRBJ2-1; D gene ambiguous. Between the trimmed V and J ends, which lost 6 bases and 0 bases, there was a span of 15 bases. CDR1 LNHDA and CDR2 SQIVND come from the germline V gene (reference sequence). CDR3 length: 16 residues. The CDR3 protein is CASSGLAPISYNEQFF. The DNA for the CDR3 is TGTGCCAGTAGCGGGCTCGCACCTATCTCCTACAATGAGCAGTTCTTC. The full variable domain, its missing parts supplied by reference TRBV19 and TRBJ2-1, is DGGITQSPKYLFRKEGQNVTLSCEQNLNHDAMYWYRQDPGQGLRLIYYSQIVNDFQKGDIAEGYSVSREKKESFPLTVTSAQKNPTAFYLCASSGLAPISYNEQFFGPGTRLTVL.